This TCR beta chain stems from a study of blood T cell repertoires in COVID-19 (TCRdb year 2020). With respect to the entire study: The collaborator samples originated in the United States, Italy and Spain and spanned the acute and convalescent phases of COVID-19. HLA class I and class II types, where available, came from metadata supplied by the sample provider rather than from assay-based typing. The repertoires were released in a freely available public database meant as a resource for research on the immune response to SARS-CoV-2. The sample metadata nearly always contained a de-identified subject ID, COVID-19 status, age in years and sex. Samples came from the ongoing ImmuneRACE study (first 160 participants) plus 1,254 subjects from 6 global collaborators. The prospective study material was composed of cDNA or gDNA derived from T cells, B-cell-depleted T cells, or PBMCs. The dataset comprised deeply sampled blood TCRbeta repertoires from subjects exposed to, actively infected with, or recovered from COVID-19.

CDR1 and CDR2, per the germline V gene, are LGHNA and YSLEER. Measured from the cysteine to the phenylalanine, the CDR3 is 21 residues long. Of all the DNA, just the CDR3 is kept, 63 bases in frame from base 1. Compared with germline, V lacks 1 base and J lacks 0 bases; bases without a gene match: 11. Points the paper makes about the study in general: Clinical and demographic metadata were provided uncurated, with the amount varying by source and participant.

In Seattle, one collaborating source enrolled patients while the infection was active and tracked those patients longitudinally over the course of disease. The collaborating institutions used their own protocols to collect whole blood in K2EDTA tubes. For TCRbeta analysis, collaborator samples were shipped as frozen whole blood, as isolated PBMCs, or as DNA extracted from either sample type. Remarks on this clone: Its antigen is currently not known. No much larger clonotype is one base removed from it; base qualities were not supplied.

TCRbeta CDR3 regions were amplified from genomic DNA using the immunoSEQ Assay, a bias-controlled multiplex PCR. The study's own analysis went as follows. The number of nucleated cells in each sample was estimated by amplification of reference gene primers within the assay. Sequence reads were collapsed and filtered to measure the absolute abundance of every unique TCRbeta CDR3 rearrangement. For each sample, productive Simpson clonality was calculated by taking the square root of Simpson's diversity index across productive rearrangements. TCRdb took over this immuneACCESS table, retaining in-frame rearrangements with V and J assigned. Such tables are incomplete; in checked studies, under half of the missing clones stem from an unresolved V gene, and the remainder is unexplained. That table furnishes V, J and clone size, whereas the DNA furnished D and trimming. In all, the sample holds around 60,000 clones, and over 55% of those were seen once. The ten largest clones add up to 4% to 5.5% of the sample.

This chain joins TRBV4-3 to TRBJ2-3, and TRBD2 matches 15 of the central bases. This sequence originates from a woman aged 70-85 years with COVID-19, enrolled during active disease. The material sequenced was peripheral blood. DNA sequence: TGCGCCAGCAGCCAAGTCTCGGGACTAGCGGGGGGAAGAGTTAGCACAGATACGCAGTATTTT. Translated, this is CASSQVSGLAGGRVSTDTQYF.